This entry describes one TCR beta chain. Its antigen is not identified. The CDR3 is made up of 13 amino acids. V lost 0 bases to trimming and J lost 6 bases, with 10 bases between them. Germline V CDR1 and CDR2: SGHDT, YYEEEE. This sample was included in a study of OX40 agonist ivuxolimab in advanced cancers. Study observations and caveats: Which antigen the expanded peripheral T cells recognized is unknown.

Method: immunoSEQ multiplex PCR; TCRdb's copy keeps in-frame clones and lacks some. This table has more than 65,000 clones, about 80% appearing once. This sample comprised CD4+ or CD8+ T cells sorted from blood, obtained in a trial of the OX40 agonist ivuxolimab. This chain joins TRBV5-6 and TRBJ2-7; TRBD1 is a possible D gene (6 bases). The clonotype was recovered from an adult with an advanced solid tumor such as melanoma, head and neck, liver or kidney cancer. CDR3 loop: CASSLVARGEQYF. The CDR3 bases are TGTGCCAGCAGCTTGGTAGCCAGGGGCGAGCAGTACTTC.